Reported below is one TCR beta chain. No antigen is known for it. This specimen comes from a study of OX40 agonist ivuxolimab in advanced cancers. Study overall: The patients received ivuxolimab by intravenous route every 2 weeks at 0.01 to 10 mg/kg.

Measured with immunoSEQ multiplex PCR; TCRdb has only the in-frame clones, and not every one. The sample has approximately 90,000 clones, roughly 89% seen once. Regarding the study as a whole: Expansion of clones was among the lowest in partial responders at 0.1-3.0 mg/kg. Circulating CD4+ and CD8+ T cells showed clonal expansion by week 6 at 0.1 to 3.0 mg/kg. Normalized expansion of T-cell clones was also low for some nonresponders.

The source of this sequence is an adult with an advanced solid tumor such as melanoma, head and neck, liver or kidney cancer. The source material was CD4+ or CD8+ T cells sorted from blood, sampled in a trial of the OX40 agonist ivuxolimab.

The CDR3 protein is CAWSWGGEVHRAFF. For the CDR3, the DNA is TGTGCCTGGAGTTGGGGAGGGGAAGTTCATAGAGCTTTCTTT. The gene calls are TRBV30 and TRBJ1-1; weak D call: TRBD1 (5 bases). The CDR3 is 14 residues long. The V gene lost 2 bases and the J gene lost 10 bases, with 20 bases spanning the gap. In germline, CDR1 is GTSNPN, CDR2 SVGIG (reference sequence).